The present entry profiles one T cell receptor beta chain with its context. Its antigen is currently unknown. The CDR3 length is 17 residues. Germline CDR1 and CDR2: SGHTA and FQGNSA. The ends lost 0 bases at V and 6 bases at J; junction bases unmatched: 12. This sample is drawn from a study of cytomegalovirus exposure and HLA in healthy donors. Study results and caveats: Across donors, most TCRs were seen rarely, yet some public ones were widespread.

The PCR had 60 Vbeta and 13 Jbeta primers. Profiled with immunoSEQ multiplex PCR; TCRdb holds only in-frame clones, not every one. The table lists more than 150,000 clones, approximately 80% of them singletons, with 1.1% to 1.5% in the top ten. The material sequenced was PBMCs. This receptor was obtained from a male donor in good health and CMV-seronegative. The chain carries TRBV7-2 and TRBJ2-5; TRBD2 matches at 8 bases. The CDR3 loop is CASSLALTAGVGKTQYF. The CDR3 region has the DNA TGTGCCAGCAGCTTAGCGCTAACAGCGGGAGTAGGAAAGACCCAGTACTTC.